This is a list of T cell receptor beta chains from one sample in a study of blood T cell repertoires in COVID-19. The method was immunoSEQ multiplex PCR; TCRdb's version includes in-frame clones alone and lacks a portion of them. The profile shows over 150,000 clones, approximately 88% of them singletons. Sequencing used PBMCs or T cells enriched from blood (not recorded which). All receptors come from a young woman who had recovered from COVID-19. The CDR3 runs from the conserved cysteine through the conserved F or W. The D gene is left open where the match is weak. The listing skips clone size in some rows; elsewhere it reads once, few, many or a size class.

TRBJ1-2	TRBV7-9	-	-	TGTGCCAGCAGCCCCCCCTCAGGAGGGGGCTACACCTTC	CASSPPSGGGYTF
TRBJ1-2	TRBV28	-	TRBD1	TGTGCCAGCAGTTTCGGGACAGGGGCGAAGTATGGCTACACCTTC	CASSFGTGAKYGYTF
TRBJ1-2	TRBV6-2/TRBV6-3	-	-	TGTGCCAGCAGTTACCCTGAGTATGGCTACACCTTC	CASSYPEYGYTF
TRBJ2-7	TRBV28	once	TRBD1	TGTGCCAGCAGTTTATTCTTTCACGGGGCGAGGGGGCGGTACGAGCAGTACTTC	CASSLFFHGARGRYEQYF
TRBJ1-2	TRBV6-6	-	TRBD1	TGTGCCAGCAGCGAACAGGGGGCGGACTATGGCTACACCTTC	CASSEQGADYGYTF
TRBJ2-1	TRBV3-1/TRBV3-2	-	TRBD2	TGTGCCAGCAGCCCAGCGCGACTAGCGAATGAGCAGTTCTTC	CASSPARLANEQFF
TRBJ1-2	TRBV5-1	-	TRBD1	TGCGCCAGCAGCTTGTCGTCCCGGACAGGGGGGGATGGCTACACCTTC	CASSLSSRTGGDGYTF
TRBJ1-2	TRBV11-2	-	-	TGTGCCAGCAGCGCTACCGGGACTACATACACCTTC	CASSATGTTYTF
TRBJ1-6	TRBV25-1	-	-	TGTGCCAGCAGTGAATCTCCCAGCTATAATTCACCCCTCCACTTT	CASSESPSYNSPLHF
TRBJ2-3	TRBV10-1	-	-	TGCGCCAGTCAGGATGACAAGGATACGCAGTATTTT	CASQDDKDTQYF
TRBJ2-7	TRBV14	-	-	TGTGCCAGCAGCCAAGATCAGAGTAGGAACAGACCCTACGAGCAGTACTTC	CASSQDQSRNRPYEQYF
TRBJ2-5	TRBV5-5	-	TRBD1	TGTGCCAGCAGCTTCCCAGGGGGCTTAGAGACCCAGTACTTC	CASSFPGGLETQYF
TRBJ1-2	TRBV4-2	-	TRBD1	TGTGCCAGCAGCCGCACTCCAATCGACAGGGGAAAAACTAACTATGGCTACACCTTC	CASSRTPIDRGKTNYGYTF
TRBJ1-1	TRBV10-2	-	-	TGCGCCACCACGGAGGGAGAGACTGAAGCTTTCTTT	CATTEGETEAFF
TRBJ2-5	TRBV7-9	-	TRBD2	TGTGCCAGCAGCTTATCCCCTAGCGGGGGGGAGAAGACCCAGTACTTC	CASSLSPSGGEKTQYF
TRBJ2-3	TRBV18	once	-	TGTGCCAGCTCACCGATTTATAGCTACTCTAGCACAGATACGCAGTATTTT	CASSPIYSYSSTDTQYF
TRBJ2-5	TRBV20-1	-	-	TGCAGTGCTAGTCCGGATATGGGGCTAGTCTCTGAGACCCAGTACTTC	CSASPDMGLVSETQYF
TRBJ1-3	TRBV6-5	-	-	TGTGCCAGCAGTTACTCGAAGGGGACTGGAAACACCATATATTTT	CASSYSKGTGNTIYF
TRBJ2-3	TRBV11-3	-	TRBD2	TGTGCCAGCAGCTTAGGTCTAGCGGCCACCACAGATACGCAGTATTTT	CASSLGLAATTDTQYF
TRBJ2-2	TRBV6-4	-	TRBD2	TGTGCCAGCAGTGACTCGGGCGGGGGGGCTACCACCGGGGAGCTGTTTTTT	CASSDSGGGATTGELFF